The 30 T cell receptor beta chains listed next were all sequenced from one sample in a study of PD-1 blockade in classical Hodgkin lymphoma. The time point was: cycle 4 day 1 (C4D1), after 5 to 7 weeks of nivolumab. Brentuximab vedotin exposure varied among the patients, all of whom had relapsed after autologous stem cell transplantation. Profiled with immunoSEQ multiplex PCR; TCRdb holds only in-frame clones, not every one. The sample lists tens of thousands of clones; approximately 90% were seen once. The specimen was peripheral blood mononuclear cells (PBMCs), collected before the fourth cycle of nivolumab. All receptors derive from a human donor with classical Hodgkin lymphoma.

This chain links TRBV7-6 with TRBJ2-1; tentative D call: TRBD2 (5 bases). The length of the CDR3 is 14 residues. Deletions cut 2 bases from V and 8 bases from J, with 13 bases between. The germline CDR1 and CDR2 sequences are SGHVS and FNYEAQ. The CDR3 here is CASSLRGSRDEQFF. The DNA of the CDR3 is TGTGCCAGCAGCTTACGGGGTAGCCGCGATGAGCAGTTCTTC.

The V call is TRBV4-2, the J call TRBJ2-5; D unclear. CDR3 length: 14 residues. The V end lost 0 bases, the J end lost 1 base, and 6 bases lay between the germline ends. Germline CDR1 reads LGHNA; CDR2 reads YNFKEQ. The CDR3 is CASSQDRRQETQYF. DNA for the CDR3: TGTGCCAGCAGCCAAGACCGCCGCCAAGAGACCCAGTACTTC.

This chain connects TRBV7-9 to TRBJ2-2, with 9 bases lining up with TRBD1. The CDR3 is made up of 16 amino acids. Losses at the gene ends were 5 bases for V and 6 bases for J; bases not matched to a gene: 10. Germline lookup yields CDR1 SEHNR and CDR2 FQNEAQ (reference sequence). CDR3 in amino acids: CASSPWGQGLSGELFF. The CDR3 nucleotides read TGTGCCAGCAGCCCCTGGGGACAGGGATTATCCGGGGAGCTGTTTTTT.

The rearrangement links TRBV6-1 to TRBJ1-5, with D tentatively TRBD1 (5 bases). The CDR3 extends over 15 amino acids. V was cut by 0 bases and J by 1 base, with 7 bases left in between. Germline loops: CDR1 MNHNS, CDR2 SASEGT. In DNA form, the CDR3 reads TGTGCCAGCAGTGAAGCGGGACGGAGCAATCAGCCCCAGCATTTT. Amino acids: CASSEAGRSNQPQHF.

For the CDR3, the DNA is TGTGCCAGCAGCTCAACAGCTGAAGCTTTCTTT. It translates to CASSSTAEAFF. The V and J genes are TRBV5-4 and TRBJ1-1; D is uncertain. This CDR3 contains 11 residues. CDR1 is SGHNT and CDR2 is YYREEE in the germline V gene (reference sequence). The ends were cut back, 3 bases at V and 6 bases at J, with 6 bases in the middle.

The rearrangement links TRBV15 to TRBJ2-7, with D possibly TRBD1 on 5 matching bases. Germline values: CDR1 LNHNV, CDR2 YYDKDF (reference sequence). This CDR3 is built from 15 residues. The V gene lost 2 bases and the J gene lost 4 bases, with 15 bases spanning the gap. The CDR3 spells CATSRSRTLLYEQYF. The CDR3 nucleotides read TGTGCCACCAGCAGATCTCGGACACTTCTATACGAGCAGTACTTC.

The chain recombines TRBV10-3 with TRBJ2-3; D is possibly TRBD1 (5 bases). There are 12 residues in the CDR3. V gave up 6 bases and J gave up 6 bases, with 10 bases separating them. Germline V gene lookup returns CDR1 ENHRY and CDR2 SYGVKD. CDR3 in DNA: TGTGCCATCAGGGACCCAGGGGATACGCAGTATTTT. It is translated as CAIRDPGDTQYF.

The chain is built from TRBV9 and TRBJ1-3; D not resolved. The CDR3 has 16 residues. Germline CDR1 is SGDLS and CDR2 is YYNGEE. The V and J ends lost 0 bases and 2 bases respectively, with 12 bases between them. The DNA of the CDR3 is TGTGCCAGCAGCGTAGGTGGCTCAGAGGCTGGAAACACCATATATTTT. It encodes CASSVGGSEAGNTIYF. The full variable domain, completed using reference TRBV9 and TRBJ1-3, is DSGVTQTPKHLITATGQRVTLRCSPRSGDLSVYWYQQSLDQGLQFLIQYYNGEERAKGNILERFSAQQFPDLHSELNLSSLELGDSALYFCASSVGGSEAGNTIYFGEGSWLTVV.

This clone was detected a few times. The rearrangement links TRBV30 to TRBJ1-2, with a weak D call TRBD1 (5 bases). Trimming shortened V by 5 bases and J by 6 bases, and 19 bases separated the two germline ends. The CDR3 spans 14 residues. The germline V gene encodes CDR1 GTSNPN and CDR2 SVGIG (reference sequence). CDR3 amino acids: CAWGARWDLNGYTF. CDR3 sequence (DNA): TGTGCCTGGGGCGCGAGGTGGGACCTGAATGGCTACACCTTC.

The CDR3: CSVEWPGVGEQYF. For the CDR3, the DNA is TGCAGCGTTGAATGGCCGGGGGTCGGCGAGCAGTACTTC. The chain joins TRBV29-1 to TRBJ2-7, with D tentatively TRBD2 (6 bases). V gave up 2 bases and J gave up 6 bases, with 14 bases separating them. Germline assignment: CDR1 SQVTM and CDR2 ANQGSEA. The CDR3 has 13 amino acids.

The chain is built from TRBV28 and TRBJ2-3; D not resolved. The V gene's germline CDR1 is MDHEN and CDR2 SYDVKM. The V gene lost 1 base and the J gene lost 1 base, with 6 bases spanning the gap. The CDR3 covers 14 residues. DNA for the CDR3: TGTGCCAGCAGTTTATTAACAGGCACAGATACGCAGTATTTT. It specifies CASSLLTGTDTQYF. Full variable domain (outside the CDR3, taken from reference TRBV28 and TRBJ2-3): DVKVTQSSRYLVKRTGEKVFLECVQDMDHENMFWYRQDPGLGLRLIYFSYDVKMKEKGDIPEGYSVSREKKERFSLILESASTNQTSMYLCASSLLTGTDTQYFGPGTRLTVL.

The V and J genes are TRBV19 and TRBJ2-7; TRBD1 might be the D (5 bases). Per the germline V gene, CDR1 is LNHDA and CDR2 is SQIVND (reference sequence). V lost 5 bases, J lost 1 base, and 21 bases lay in between. The CDR3 loop spans 17 amino acids. CDR3 DNA sequence: TGTGCCAGTAGTCAGACCTCCGACAGCGAATATTCCTACGAGCAGTACTTC. Protein: CASSQTSDSEYSYEQYF.

V usage is TRBV7-3 and J usage is TRBJ1-2; 7 bases match TRBD1. V shed 2 bases, J shed 4 bases, and the junction held 10 bases outside the gene matches. CDR3 length equals 16 residues. The germline gives CDR1 SGHTA, CDR2 FQGTGA. The CDR3 sequence is CASSLYPGQRVYGYTF. CDR3 sequence (DNA): TGTGCCAGCAGCTTATATCCGGGACAGCGAGTCTATGGCTACACCTTC.

The V and J genes are TRBV7-9 and TRBJ1-2; TRBD1 matches 9 bases. The germline V gene encodes CDR1 SEHNR and CDR2 FQNEAQ (reference sequence). With 2 bases clipped from V and 4 bases from J, the junction kept 11 bases outside the gene matches. The CDR3 length is 17 residues. The CDR3 DNA reads as TGTGCCAGCAGCTTATGGTTGGGGACAGGGACAGCCTATGGCTACACCTTC. Amino acids: CASSLWLGTGTAYGYTF.

This clone is medium-sized. The chain recombines TRBV15 with TRBJ2-2; D unresolved. The V gene's germline CDR1 is LNHNV and CDR2 YYDKDF (reference sequence). The CDR3 has 12 amino acids. V dropped 5 bases and J dropped 5 bases, with 6 bases sitting between them. In DNA form, the CDR3 reads TGTGCCACCAGCCAGCCTACCGGGGAGCTGTTTTTT. As protein: CATSQPTGELFF.

This chain joins TRBV7-9 and TRBJ2-7; possibly TRBD1 for D (6 bases). Germline V gene sequence: CDR1 SEHNR, CDR2 FQNEAQ (reference sequence). This CDR3 region has 16 residues. Trimming shortened V by 4 bases and J by 6 bases, and 22 bases separated the two germline ends. This CDR3 is CASSSLPGTSFFEQYF. CDR3 coding DNA: TGTGCCAGCAGCTCCCTCCCCGGGACATCGTTTTTCGAGCAGTACTTC.

This clone was seen just once. The chain recombines TRBV2 with TRBJ2-6, with D perhaps matching TRBD1 (5 bases). The CDR3 covers 14 residues. Trimming removed 11 bases from V and 4 bases from J, with 15 bases in between. CDR1 SNHLY and CDR2 FYNNEI come from the germline V gene. In nucleotides, the CDR3 is TGTGCCGGGGCCTACTTCGGCGGGGCCAACGTCCTGACTTTC. It specifies CAGAYFGGANVLTF.

This clone was detected a few times. This chain links TRBV7-2 with TRBJ2-3; a weak D match, TRBD2 (5 bases). From germline, CDR1 is SGHTA and CDR2 FQGNSA. The CDR3 extends over 14 amino acids. V was trimmed by 3 bases and J by 5 bases, leaving 12 bases between them. The CDR3 loop reads CASSFGLTGDTQYF. DNA for the CDR3: TGTGCCAGCAGCTTTGGACTCACCGGAGATACGCAGTATTTT.

This clone was found once. This chain uses TRBV28 with TRBJ2-7; D is ambiguous. This CDR3 is 14 amino acids long. The germline V gene encodes CDR1 MDHEN and CDR2 SYDVKM. The V gene lost 4 bases and the J gene lost 3 bases, with 13 bases spanning the gap. CDR3 residues: CASSSPAGDYEQYF. Written as DNA, the CDR3 is TGTGCCAGCAGTTCTCCAGCCGGAGACTACGAGCAGTACTTC.

V and J are TRBV7-2 and TRBJ2-1; the D is unclear. The CDR3 sequence is 14 residues long. Germline assignment: CDR1 SGHTA and CDR2 FQGNSA. Trimming took 7 bases from V and 6 from J, leaving 16 bases between them. CDR3 coding DNA: TGTGCCAGCACCCGGATTCTGGTCGGCAATGAGCAGTTCTTC. Translated: CASTRILVGNEQFF.

The gene calls are TRBV11-2 and TRBJ1-3; D gene ambiguous. CDR3 size: 13 residues. Trimming shortened V by 5 bases and J by 3 bases, and 8 bases separated the two germline ends. Germline V gives CDR1 SGHAT, CDR2 FQNNGV. The CDR3 here is CASSPRGGNTIYF. DNA of the CDR3: TGTGCCAGCAGCCCCCGGGGTGGAAACACCATATATTTT.

The rearrangement uses TRBV19 and TRBJ1-3; TRBD1 might be the D (5 bases). Trimming cost V 11 bases and J 3 bases, with 17 bases left between them. The germline V gene encodes CDR1 LNHDA and CDR2 SQIVND (reference sequence). CDR3 length equals 14 residues. CDR3 loop: CAVVGRGSGNTIYF. The CDR3 region has the DNA TGTGCCGTCGTGGGCCGGGGCAGTGGAAACACCATATATTTT.

The CDR3 is CASSLFQDNYGYTF. The CDR3 DNA is TGTGCCAGCAGTTTGTTCCAGGACAACTATGGCTACACCTTC. The chain employs TRBV28 and TRBJ1-2; no definite D call. Trimming shortened V by 3 bases and J by 2 bases, and 10 bases separated the two germline ends. The germline V gene has CDR1 MDHEN and CDR2 SYDVKM. The CDR3 spans 14 residues.

In this sample, this clone turned up once. V is TRBV11-3 and J is TRBJ2-1; D not certain. Trimming stripped 1 base from V and 6 bases from J, with 7 bases between. The CDR3 runs 13 residues. CDR1 is SGHNT and CDR2 is YENEEA in the germline V gene. The chain's CDR3 is CASSLVAFNEQFF. In nucleotides, the CDR3 is TGTGCCAGCAGCTTAGTCGCGTTCAATGAGCAGTTCTTC. Full variable domain (missing parts from reference TRBV11-3 and TRBJ2-1): EAGVVQSPRYKIIEKKQPVAFWCNPISGHNTLYWYLQNLGQGPELLIRYENEEAVDDSQLPKDRFSAERLKGVDSTLKIQPAELGDSAVYLCASSLVAFNEQFFGPGTRLTVL.

The gene calls are TRBV6-5 and TRBJ2-3, with D perhaps matching TRBD2 (5 bases). V lost 2 bases and J 2 bases, leaving 14 bases between the germline ends. The CDR3 covers 16 residues. Germline-derived CDR1 and CDR2 are MNHEY and SVGAGI. CDR3 amino acids: CASSYDYVGVTDTQYF. The CDR3, as DNA: TGTGCCAGCAGTTACGACTACGTGGGTGTCACAGATACGCAGTATTTT.

The V and J genes are TRBV29-1 and TRBJ2-1; D tentatively fits TRBD1 or TRBD2 (5 bases each). Between the trimmed V and J ends, which lost 4 bases and 9 bases, there was a span of 19 bases. Germline lookup yields CDR1 SQVTM and CDR2 ANQGSEA. The CDR3 spans 14 residues. CDR3 in DNA: TGCAGCGTTGCCCCCGGGGCACTTTTGAGTGAGCAGTTCTTC. Translation gives CSVAPGALLSEQFF.

The chain uses TRBV7-2 and TRBJ2-2, with 7 nucleotides matching TRBD1. Germline V gene sequence: CDR1 SGHTA, CDR2 FQGNSA. Unmatched junction bases numbered 6, after V lost 7 bases and J lost 1 base. This CDR3 is 15 amino acids long. CDR3 protein: CASTLRTGNTGELFF. The CDR3 DNA sequence: TGTGCCAGCACCTTGAGGACAGGGAACACCGGGGAGCTGTTTTTT. The full variable domain, its missing parts supplied by reference TRBV7-2 and TRBJ2-2, is GAGVSQSPSNKVTEKGKDVELRCDPISGHTALYWYRQSLGQGLEFLIYFQGNSAPDKSGLPSDRFSAERTGGSVSTLTIQRTQQEDSAVYLCASTLRTGNTGELFFGEGSRLTVL.

The chain is built from TRBV4-3 and TRBJ1-5; 7 bases line up with TRBD1. CDR3 length equals 15 residues. The trim removed 2 bases at V and 5 bases at J, leaving 6 bases unmatched. The V gene's germline CDR1 is LGHNA and CDR2 YSLEER. The CDR3 protein is CASSQSRGSDQPQHF. The CDR3 nucleotides read TGCGCCAGCAGCCAAAGCAGGGGGTCGGATCAGCCCCAGCATTTT.

The V gene is TRBV5-6, the J gene TRBJ1-5, with a weak D call TRBD1 (5 bases). CDR3 length: 16 residues. Trimming stripped 1 base from V and 2 bases from J, with 13 bases between. CDR1 is SGHDT and CDR2 is YYEEEE in the germline V gene. CDR3 in DNA: TGTGCCAGCAGCTTGACCGCTAGGGGAGGCAATCAGCCCCAGCATTTT. Amino acids: CASSLTARGGNQPQHF.

The chain couples TRBV29-1 to TRBJ1-2; TRBD1 matches at 7 bases. V trimming: 5 bases; J trimming: 3 bases; junction bases outside the gene matches: 6. The germline V gene has CDR1 SQVTM and CDR2 ANQGSEA. The CDR3 has 13 residues. CDR3 sequence reads: CSVPTGFDYGYTF. As DNA, the CDR3 is TGCAGCGTTCCGACAGGGTTCGACTATGGCTACACCTTC.